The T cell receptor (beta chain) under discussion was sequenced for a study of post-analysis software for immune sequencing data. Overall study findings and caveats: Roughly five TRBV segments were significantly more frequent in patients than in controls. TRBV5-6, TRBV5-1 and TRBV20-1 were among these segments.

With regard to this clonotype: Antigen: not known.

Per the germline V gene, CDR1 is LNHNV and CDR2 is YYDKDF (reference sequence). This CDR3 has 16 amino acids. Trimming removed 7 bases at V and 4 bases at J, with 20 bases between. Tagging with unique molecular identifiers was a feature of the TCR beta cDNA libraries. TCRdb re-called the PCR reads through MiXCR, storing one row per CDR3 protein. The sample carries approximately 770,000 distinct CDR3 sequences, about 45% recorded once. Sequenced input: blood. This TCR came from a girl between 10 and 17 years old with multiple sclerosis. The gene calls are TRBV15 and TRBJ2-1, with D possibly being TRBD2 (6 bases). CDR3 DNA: TGTGCCACCACTGCGGGGTCCGTCGCAGGATACAATGAGCAGTTCTTC. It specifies CATTAGSVAGYNEQFF.